This T cell receptor beta chain is drawn from a study of blood T cells in healthy people across ages. CDR3 length: 14 residues. Per germline, CDR1 SGDLS and CDR2 YYNGEE. The germline V and J ends were trimmed by 3 bases and 4 bases, with 13 bases remaining between them. To note about this clonotype: No antigen is known for it.

Study findings and constraints: Researchers judged that diversity estimates from one million T cells fell short of true values. Age brought a roughly linear fall in TCR beta diversity measured per million T cells.

Primed by a sample-barcoded 5' primer and a J-beta primer mix, a second PCR proceeded for about 6 to 12 cycles. Each cDNA molecule was tagged by a template-switch adaptor that had 12 random nucleotides. The study obtained at least 2.5 million CDR3-containing paired-end reads from every sample. TCRdb fed the 5' RACE reads into MiXCR, producing one record per CDR3 protein. The sample contains 1.5 million to 2 million distinct CDR3 sequences, 34% of which appear only once. Input material: blood. This chain joins TRBV9 and TRBJ1-1; D is perhaps TRBD1 (5 bases). The receptor was isolated from a woman in her 30s in good health. The DNA of the CDR3 is TGTGCCAGCAGCGGAGACGGAAGGGGCACTGAAGCTTTCTTT. Residues: CASSGDGRGTEAFF.